The table lists the clone carrying this TCR beta chain with a few counts. Its antigen is unknown. This record belongs to a study of beta chain features in type 1 diabetes. Study summary: Sorted cells numbering under 140,000,000 were examined across all samples. Study-level results: Significant though moderate, a shortening of TCRB CDR3s appeared in all four CD4+ subsets of Type 1 diabetes patients. For TCRB rearrangement, an influence of HLA type remained unresolved here.

The authors took one heparinised blood draw, averaging about 110 mL, from each donor. Sequencing targeted expressed TCRB transcripts, as all isolated RNA had been reverse transcribed. The data were produced by immunoSEQ multiplex PCR, yet TCRdb's version contains in-frame clones alone and is incomplete. The profile shows some 900,000 clones, about a sixth of them singletons. CDR1 MRHNA and CDR2 SNTAGT come from the germline V gene. The CDR3 is 13 residues long. V lost 0 bases, J lost 5 bases, and 8 bases lay in between. The source of this sequence is a woman in her late teens or twenties in good health. Sample: naive CD4+ T cells from blood. The gene calls are TRBV6-4 and TRBJ2-7; D is undetermined. The DNA for the CDR3 is TGTGCCAGCAGTGACTCGGGGATCCACGAGCAGTACTTC. Translating gives CASSDSGIHEQYF.